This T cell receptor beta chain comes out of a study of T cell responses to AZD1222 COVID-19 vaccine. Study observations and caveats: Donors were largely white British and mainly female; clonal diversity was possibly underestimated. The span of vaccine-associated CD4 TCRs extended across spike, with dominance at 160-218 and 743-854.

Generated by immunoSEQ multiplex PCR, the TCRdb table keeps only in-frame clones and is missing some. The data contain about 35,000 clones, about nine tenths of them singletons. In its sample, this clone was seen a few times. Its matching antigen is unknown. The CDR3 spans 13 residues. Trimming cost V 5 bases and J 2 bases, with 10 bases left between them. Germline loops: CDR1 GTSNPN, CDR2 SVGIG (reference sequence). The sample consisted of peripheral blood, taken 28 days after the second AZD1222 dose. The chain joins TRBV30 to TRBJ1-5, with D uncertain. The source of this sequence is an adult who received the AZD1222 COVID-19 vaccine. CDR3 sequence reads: CAWATKGNQPQHF. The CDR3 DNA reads TGTGCCTGGGCCACTAAGGGCAATCAGCCCCAGCATTTT.